These 5 T cell receptor beta chains were all obtained from the same sample, sequenced in a study of blood T cells in healthy people across ages. A second PCR of about 7 to 12 cycles used a sample-barcoded 5' primer and a J-beta primer mix. TCRdb re-called the 5' RACE reads through MiXCR, storing one row per CDR3 protein. This sample has some 1.5 million distinct CDR3 sequences; roughly 28% occur once, and the top ten carry roughly 8.2%. The sample was blood. These receptors came from a woman aged 30 to 39 in good health.

The chain joins TRBV7-9 to TRBJ2-3; perhaps TRBD1 as D (6 bases). Germline CDR1 and CDR2: SEHNR and FQNEAQ (reference sequence). The V and J ends lost 1 base and 3 bases respectively, with 14 bases between them. The CDR3 is 16 residues long. The chain's CDR3 is CASSLVQGPQTDTQYF. The CDR3 coding sequence is TGTGCCAGCAGCTTAGTCCAGGGGCCCCAGACAGATACGCAGTATTTT.

This clonotype was counted ten times or more. This chain links TRBV7-8 with TRBJ2-3, with 9 bases aligning to TRBD1. CDR3 size: 15 residues. Germline V gene lookup returns CDR1 SGHVS and CDR2 FQNEAQ. The J segment lost 4 bases and the V segment lost 5 bases, leaving 7 bases of the junction unmatched. The CDR3 loop reads CASSPGQGVADTQYF. As DNA, the CDR3 is TGTGCCAGCAGCCCGGGACAGGGAGTGGCAGATACGCAGTATTTT.

This clonotype has a count of ten or more. This sequence joins TRBV29-1 and TRBJ2-7; D may be TRBD1 (6 bases). The CDR3 length is 13 residues. V lost 4 bases and J 4 bases, leaving 14 bases between the germline ends. From germline, CDR1 is SQVTM and CDR2 ANQGSEA. DNA of the CDR3: TGCAGCGTTGTTGCCAGGGGCGCGTACGAGCAGTACTTC. Its protein is CSVVARGAYEQYF.

This clonotype was recorded a few times. This chain connects TRBV12-3 or TRBV12-4 to TRBJ2-5; tentatively, D is TRBD1 (6 bases). The J call may be wrong; the DNA end is better matched by TRBJ2-7. The CDR3 is 12 residues long. The CDR3 sequence is CASTWGPYEQYF. For the CDR3, the DNA is TGTGCCAGCACTTGGGGGCCGTACGAGCAGTACTTC.

A note on this clonotype: This sequence may be a read error, since a much larger clone differs from it by one base. V usage is TRBV20-1 and J usage is TRBJ2-1; 14 positions agree with TRBD2. The CDR3 runs 19 residues. Per the germline V gene, CDR1 is DFQATT and CDR2 is SNEGSKA (reference sequence). Trimming cost V 1 base and J 10 bases; bases outside gene matches: 18. This CDR3 is CSARGYGTSGSTFLVEQFF. The CDR3 DNA reads TGCAGTGCTAGAGGCTACGGGACTAGCGGGAGCACTTTTTTGGTCGAGCAGTTCTTC.